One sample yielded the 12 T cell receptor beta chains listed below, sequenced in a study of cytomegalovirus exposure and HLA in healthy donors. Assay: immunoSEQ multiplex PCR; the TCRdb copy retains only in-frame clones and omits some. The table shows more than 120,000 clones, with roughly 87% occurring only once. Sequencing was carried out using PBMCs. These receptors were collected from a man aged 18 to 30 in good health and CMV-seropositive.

The CDR3 DNA is TGCGCCAGCAGCCGACGGGATAACTATGGCTACACCTTC. Its protein product is CASSRRDNYGYTF. V usage is TRBV4-1 and J usage is TRBJ1-2; the D is unclear. The V end lost 4 bases, the J end lost 1 base, and 7 bases lay between the germline ends. CDR3 length: 13 amino acids. Per germline, CDR1 MGHRA and CDR2 YSYEKL.

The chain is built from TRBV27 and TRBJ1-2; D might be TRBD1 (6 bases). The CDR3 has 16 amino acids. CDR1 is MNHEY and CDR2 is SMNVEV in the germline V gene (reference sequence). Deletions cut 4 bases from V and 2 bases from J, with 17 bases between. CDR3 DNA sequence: TGTGCCAGCAGTTCGAAAAGCCCCACAGGGAACTATGGCTACACCTTC. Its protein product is CASSSKSPTGNYGYTF.

Here the CDR3 DNA reads TGTGCCTGGCTGACTAGCGGGAGCTTAGGGGCCAACGTCCTGACTTTC. The encoded protein is CAWLTSGSLGANVLTF. This rearrangement joins TRBV30 to TRBJ2-6, with 12 bases that match TRBD2. After removal of 5 bases from V and 4 bases from J, the junction contained 6 bases not matched to a gene. Germline CDR1 is GTSNPN and CDR2 is SVGIG (reference sequence). This CDR3 is 16 amino acids long.

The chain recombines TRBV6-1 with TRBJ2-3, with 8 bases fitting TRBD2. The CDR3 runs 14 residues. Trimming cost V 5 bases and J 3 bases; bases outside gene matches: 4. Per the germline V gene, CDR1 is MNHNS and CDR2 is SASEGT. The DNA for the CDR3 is TGTGCCAGCAGTTTATTAGCGGGAACAGATACGCAGTATTTT. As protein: CASSLLAGTDTQYF.

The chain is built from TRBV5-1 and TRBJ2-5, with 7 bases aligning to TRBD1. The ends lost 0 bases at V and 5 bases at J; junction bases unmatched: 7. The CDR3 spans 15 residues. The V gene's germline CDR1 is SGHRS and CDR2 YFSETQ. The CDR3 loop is CASSLDPRRGETQYF. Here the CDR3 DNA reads TGCGCCAGCAGCTTGGACCCTCGCAGGGGGGAGACCCAGTACTTC.

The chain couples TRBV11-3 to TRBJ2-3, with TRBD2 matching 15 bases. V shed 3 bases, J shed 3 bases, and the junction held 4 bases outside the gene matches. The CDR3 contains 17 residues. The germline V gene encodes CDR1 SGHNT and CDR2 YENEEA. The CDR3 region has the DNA TGTGCCAGCAGCTTGGGACTAGCGGGGGGCCTAACAGATACGCAGTATTTT. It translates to CASSLGLAGGLTDTQYF.

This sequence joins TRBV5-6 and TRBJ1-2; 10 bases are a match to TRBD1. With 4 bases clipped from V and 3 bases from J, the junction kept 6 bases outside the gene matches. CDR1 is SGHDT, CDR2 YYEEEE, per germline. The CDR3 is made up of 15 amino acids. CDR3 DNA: TGTGCCAGCAGCCTGACAGGGGGCAAGCACTATGGCTACACCTTC. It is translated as CASSLTGGKHYGYTF.

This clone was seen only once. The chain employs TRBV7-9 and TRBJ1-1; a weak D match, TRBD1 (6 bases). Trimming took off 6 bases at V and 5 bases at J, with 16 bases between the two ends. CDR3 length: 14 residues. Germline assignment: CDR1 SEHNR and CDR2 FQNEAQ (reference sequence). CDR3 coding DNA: TGTGCCAGCAGACCCCAGGGGTATGGTACTGAAGCTTTCTTT. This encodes CASRPQGYGTEAFF.

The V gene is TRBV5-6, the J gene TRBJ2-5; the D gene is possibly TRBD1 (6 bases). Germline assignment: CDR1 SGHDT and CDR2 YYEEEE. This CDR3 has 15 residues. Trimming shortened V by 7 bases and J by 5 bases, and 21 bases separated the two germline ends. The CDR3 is CASGLTGPIGETQYF. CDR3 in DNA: TGTGCCAGCGGCCTGACAGGCCCCATCGGGGAGACCCAGTACTTC.

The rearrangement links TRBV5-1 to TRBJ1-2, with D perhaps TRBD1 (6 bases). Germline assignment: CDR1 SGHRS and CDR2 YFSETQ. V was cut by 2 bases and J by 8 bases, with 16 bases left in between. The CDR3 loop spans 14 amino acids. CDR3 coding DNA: TGCGCCAGCAGCTTCCGCTCGACAGGAGACGGCTACACCTTC. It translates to CASSFRSTGDGYTF.

CDR3 in DNA: TGTGCCAGCAGTTTATTGTCCGGCTCTGGGGCCAACGTCCTGACTTTC. This codes for CASSLLSGSGANVLTF. The rearrangement links TRBV27 to TRBJ2-6; no clear D. Germline assignment: CDR1 MNHEY and CDR2 SMNVEV (reference sequence). CDR3 length equals 16 residues. V lost 1 base and J 0 bases, leaving 7 bases between the germline ends.

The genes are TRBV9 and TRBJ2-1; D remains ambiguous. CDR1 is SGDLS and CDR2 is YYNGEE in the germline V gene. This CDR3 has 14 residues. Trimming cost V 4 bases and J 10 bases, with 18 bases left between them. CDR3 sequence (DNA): TGTGCCAGCAGCAAAGACTCTCACCTTACCGAGCAGTTCTTC. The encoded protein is CASSKDSHLTEQFF.